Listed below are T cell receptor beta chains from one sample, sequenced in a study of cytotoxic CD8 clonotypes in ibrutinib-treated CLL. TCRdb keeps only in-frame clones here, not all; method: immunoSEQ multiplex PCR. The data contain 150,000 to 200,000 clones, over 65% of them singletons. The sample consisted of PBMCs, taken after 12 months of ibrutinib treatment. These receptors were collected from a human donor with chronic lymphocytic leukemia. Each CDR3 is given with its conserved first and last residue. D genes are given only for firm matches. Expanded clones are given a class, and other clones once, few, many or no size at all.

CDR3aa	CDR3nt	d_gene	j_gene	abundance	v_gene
CASSVQTKETQYF	TGTGCCAGCAGTGTTCAGACCAAAGAGACCCAGTACTTC	.	TRBJ2-5	.	TRBV2
CASSPRRGRIYGYTF	TGTGCCAGCAGCCCGCGTCGGGGGCGCATCTATGGCTACACCTTC	.	TRBJ1-2	.	TRBV7-2
CASSPSRGSGGASGFF	TGTGCCAGCTCCCCTTCCCGAGGGAGCGGGGGGGCCTCGGGATTCTTC	TRBD2	TRBJ2-1	.	TRBV18
CASSLAGTGTDTQYF	TGTGCCAGCAGCTTAGCCGGGACAGGCACAGATACGCAGTATTTT	TRBD1	TRBJ2-3	once	TRBV7-9
CASSAGRLGYGYTF	TGTGCCAGCAGCGCGGGGAGACTTGGCTATGGCTACACCTTC	.	TRBJ1-2	.	TRBV9
CASSLWWLGGLDTQYF	TGCGCCAGCAGCTTGTGGTGGTTGGGTGGGCTAGATACCCAGTACTTC	.	TRBJ2-5	.	TRBV5-1
CASRGTGLIEQYF	TGTGCCAGCAGAGGGACAGGCTTGATCGAGCAGTACTTC	TRBD1	TRBJ2-7	once	TRBV28
CASSLRYEQYF	TGTGCCAGCAGCTTAAGATACGAGCAGTACTTC	.	TRBJ2-7	.	TRBV7-8
CASSTSGGGFNYGYTF	TGTGCCAGTAGTACGTCCGGGGGGGGCTTCAACTATGGCTACACCTTC	.	TRBJ1-2	.	TRBV19
CASSVAQLNTEAFF	TGTGCCAGCAGCGTAGCACAGTTGAACACTGAAGCTTTCTTT	.	TRBJ1-1	.	TRBV11-1
CATVPGETYSNQPQHF	TGTGCCACCGTACCGGGCGAGACTTATAGCAATCAGCCCCAGCATTTT	.	TRBJ1-5	.	TRBV6-4
CATSVRTREKLFF	TGTGCCACCAGTGTGCGGACGAGGGAAAAACTGTTTTTT	.	TRBJ1-4	.	TRBV15
CASRPTGQGVGETQYF	TGTGCCAGCAGACCAACGGGACAGGGGGTCGGTGAGACCCAGTACTTC	TRBD1	TRBJ2-5	once	TRBV5-4
CASSLQRQTNYGYTF	TGTGCCAGCAGCTTACAGAGACAGACCAACTATGGCTACACCTTC	.	TRBJ1-2	.	TRBV7-2
CSVAWGQGLRVSYNEQFF	TGCAGCGTTGCTTGGGGGCAGGGCCTCAGAGTATCCTACAATGAGCAGTTCTTC	.	TRBJ2-1	.	TRBV29-1
CASSEAGTEYYGYTF	TGTGCCAGCAGTGAAGCTGGGACGGAGTACTATGGCTACACCTTC	.	TRBJ1-2	few	TRBV2
CATSRPTGVGQPQHF	TGTGCCACCAGCAGACCCACAGGGGTAGGTCAGCCCCAGCATTTT	TRBD1	TRBJ1-5	.	TRBV15
CASSFRLGSYNEQFF	TGTGCCAGCAGCTTCCGACTAGGATCCTACAATGAGCAGTTCTTC	.	TRBJ2-1	.	TRBV7-9
CASKAGRVGEETQYF	TGTGCCAGCAAGGCCGGCAGGGTGGGAGAAGAGACCCAGTACTTC	.	TRBJ2-5	.	TRBV28
CASSQDLVRDRLTYEQYF	TGCGCCAGCAGCCAAGATCTAGTCCGGGACAGGTTAACCTACGAGCAGTACTTC	TRBD1	TRBJ2-7	.	TRBV4-3
CASSYSWGYTF	TGTGCCAGCAGTTACTCATGGGGCTACACCTTC	.	TRBJ1-2	.	TRBV6-6
CASIDGYTF	TGTGCCAGCATTGATGGCTACACCTTC	.	TRBJ1-2	few	TRBV21-1
CASSRSGGGPDTQYF	TGTGCCAGCAGCCGCAGCGGGGGGGGACCAGATACGCAGTATTTT	TRBD2	TRBJ2-3	.	TRBV7-2
CASSPDSYNEQFF	TGCGCCAGCAGCCCCGACAGTTACAATGAGCAGTTCTTC	.	TRBJ2-1	.	TRBV5-1
CASSKEGNRTMNTEAFF	TGTGCCAGCAGCAAAGAGGGGAACAGGACCATGAACACTGAAGCTTTCTTT	.	TRBJ1-1	.	TRBV21-1
CATRDKDFYGNQPQHF	TGTGCCACTCGGGACAAGGATTTCTACGGCAATCAGCCCCAGCATTTT	.	TRBJ1-5	.	TRBV19
CASSASRTRTSGRSDTQYF	TGTGCCAGCAGCGCCAGTAGGACCCGGACTAGCGGGAGGTCAGATACGCAGTATTTT	TRBD2	TRBJ2-3	.	TRBV9
CASSLGDSYEQYF	TGTGCCAGCAGCTTGGGGGACTCCTACGAGCAGTACTTC	.	TRBJ2-7	.	TRBV7-2
CASSLDRLAGGGETQYF	TGTGCCAGCAGCTTAGATCGACTAGCGGGGGGCGGGGAGACCCAGTACTTC	TRBD2	TRBJ2-5	once	TRBV7-2
CASSPTSGGANEQFF	TGTGCCAGCAGCCCCACTAGCGGGGGGGCAAATGAGCAGTTCTTC	TRBD2	TRBJ2-1	.	TRBV7-9
CASSRQGWREEPQHF	TGTGCCAGTAGTAGACAGGGTTGGAGGGAGGAGCCCCAGCATTTT	TRBD1	TRBJ1-5	.	TRBV19
CASSPPGQGYEQYF	TGCGCCAGCAGCCCGCCGGGACAGGGGTACGAGCAGTACTTC	TRBD1	TRBJ2-7	.	TRBV5-1
CASTIGGGDYEQYF	TGCGCCAGCACCATAGGAGGGGGAGACTACGAGCAGTACTTC	.	TRBJ2-7	.	TRBV5-1
CASSVGAGGNVVNEQFF	TGTGCCAGCAGCGTAGGGGCGGGAGGGAACGTCGTCAATGAGCAGTTCTTC	TRBD2	TRBJ2-1	.	TRBV9
CASSQGWPGGAGGELFF	TGCGCCAGCAGCCAAGGATGGCCGGGGGGGGCTGGTGGGGAGCTGTTTTTT	TRBD2	TRBJ2-2	.	TRBV4-1
CASRGTGTGEYEQYF	TGTGCCAGCAGAGGGACCGGGACAGGGGAATACGAGCAGTACTTC	TRBD1	TRBJ2-7	.	TRBV2
CASSETANYGYTF	TGTGCCAGCAGTGAAACAGCTAACTATGGCTACACCTTC	.	TRBJ1-2	few	TRBV6-1
CASSGTMRGHVQPQHF	TGTGCCAGCAGCGGGACTATGCGGGGGCACGTTCAGCCCCAGCATTTT	.	TRBJ1-5	.	TRBV28
CASSQSTDTQYF	TGCGCCAGCAGCCAAAGCACAGATACGCAGTATTTT	.	TRBJ2-3	.	TRBV5-1
CASVYRTGVSEAFF	TGTGCCAGTGTCTATAGGACAGGGGTTTCTGAAGCTTTCTTT	TRBD1	TRBJ1-1	.	TRBV19
CASSPSPAFYEQYF	TGTGCCAGCAGTCCATCCCCGGCCTTCTACGAGCAGTACTTC	.	TRBJ2-7	once	TRBV6-1
CASSRGVSTDTQYF	TGTGCCAGCAGCCGGGGGGTTAGCACAGATACGCAGTATTTT	TRBD2	TRBJ2-3	.	TRBV5-4
CASSIGLAGVSTYEQYF	TGTGCCAGTAGTATAGGCCTAGCGGGAGTATCGACGTACGAGCAGTACTTC	TRBD2	TRBJ2-7	few	TRBV19
CASSLVGTTVTDTQYF	TGTGCCAGCAGCTTAGTGGGGACTACCGTCACAGATACGCAGTATTTT	TRBD2	TRBJ2-3	few	TRBV7-2
CATSSQPGTKGNEQFF	TGTGCCACCAGCAGTCAACCCGGGACAAAGGGCAATGAGCAGTTCTTC	.	TRBJ2-1	.	TRBV15
CASSRLANTYEQYF	TGTGCCAGCAGTCGACTAGCGAATACCTACGAGCAGTACTTC	TRBD2	TRBJ2-7	.	TRBV7-6
CASKRDSMNSPLHF	TGTGCCAGCAAGCGGGACAGCATGAATTCACCCCTCCACTTT	TRBD1	TRBJ1-6	.	TRBV7-9
CASSPGGFEKLFF	TGTGCCAGCAGCCCAGGGGGGTTTGAAAAACTGTTTTTT	TRBD1	TRBJ1-4	.	TRBV7-8
CASSIRGNYGYTF	TGTGCCAGTAGTATTCGAGGGAACTATGGCTACACCTTC	.	TRBJ1-2	few	TRBV19
CASSIRGNQPQHF	TGTGCCAGTAGTATACGTGGGAATCAGCCCCAGCATTTT	.	TRBJ1-5	once	TRBV19
CASSSPQGNQPQHF	TGTGCCAGCAGCTCGCCCCAAGGGAATCAGCCCCAGCATTTT	.	TRBJ1-5	.	TRBV5-6
CASDGGVNTGELFF	TGTGCCAGCGACGGGGGGGTCAACACCGGGGAGCTGTTTTTT	TRBD2	TRBJ2-2	.	TRBV5-6
CASSLGAGAGETQYF	TGTGCCAGCAGCTTAGGGGCAGGGGCCGGGGAGACCCAGTACTTC	.	TRBJ2-5	.	TRBV13
CASSTLGQGRAFF	TGTGCCAGTAGTACTCTGGGACAGGGGAGGGCTTTCTTT	TRBD1	TRBJ1-1	.	TRBV19
CATGAGEDQYF	TGTGCCACCGGGGCGGGGGAGGACCAGTACTTC	TRBD2	TRBJ2-5	.	TRBV10-3
CASSYITDTQYF	TGCGCCAGCAGCTATATCACAGATACGCAGTATTTT	.	TRBJ2-3	.	TRBV5-1
CTSSQDKGGGEGKPQHF	TGCACCAGCAGCCAAGATAAAGGAGGGGGGGAAGGTAAGCCCCAGCATTTT	.	TRBJ1-5	.	TRBV1